Reported below is one TCR beta chain. This entry comes from a study of glioma-infiltrating T cells after dendritic cell vaccination. This table comes from immunoSEQ multiplex PCR, and its TCRdb copy is limited to in-frame clones, with some not included. The table records fewer than 90,000 clones, roughly 80% of them present only once. This sample's time point: after dendritic cell vaccination, including at tumor progression/relapse. The germline V gene encodes CDR1 MRHNA and CDR2 SNTAGT. There are 13 residues in the CDR3. Trimming cost V 4 bases and J 3 bases, with 8 bases left between them. The chain employs TRBV6-4 and TRBJ2-3; D is unclear. The sequencing used blood, collected after dendritic cell vaccination. The TCR was taken from a human donor with glioblastoma. The CDR3 protein is CASSADGTDTQYF. CDR3 sequence (DNA): TGTGCCAGCAGTGCCGACGGGACAGATACGCAGTATTTT.